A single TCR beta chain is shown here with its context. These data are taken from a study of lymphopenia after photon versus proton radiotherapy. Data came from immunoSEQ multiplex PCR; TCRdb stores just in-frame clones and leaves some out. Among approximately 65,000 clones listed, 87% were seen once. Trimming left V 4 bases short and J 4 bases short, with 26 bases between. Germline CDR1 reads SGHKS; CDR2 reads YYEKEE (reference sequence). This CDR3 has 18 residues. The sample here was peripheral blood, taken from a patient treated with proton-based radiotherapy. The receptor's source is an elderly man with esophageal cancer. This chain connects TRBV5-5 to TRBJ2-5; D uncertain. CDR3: CASSQLRRTAAPRETQYF. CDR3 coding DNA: TGTGCCAGCAGCCAACTGAGGCGGACGGCGGCCCCACGAGAGACCCAGTACTTC.